The entry that follows covers one T cell receptor beta chain sequence. Antigen unknown. The data derive from a study of blood T cells in healthy people across ages. Whole-study results and caveats: A roughly linear age-dependent decrease characterized TCR beta diversity per million T cells.

CDR3 length equals 16 residues. Germline V gene lookup returns CDR1 MNHEY and CDR2 SVGAGI. V lost 10 bases to trimming and J lost 3 bases; unmatched junction nucleotides: 16. A second PCR, run for roughly 6 to 11 cycles, used a sample-barcoded 5' primer plus a J-beta primer mix. TCRdb ran MiXCR on the 5' RACE reads and lists one entry per CDR3 protein. The sample lists approximately 490,000 distinct CDR3 sequences; under 30% were seen once. These data are also associated with another study on T cells of mothers and their children.

The chain joins TRBV6-5 to TRBJ1-2; TRBD1 matches 8 bases. The clonotype was recovered from a boy aged 5-17 years in good health. Material: blood. The CDR3 loop reads CATVTNNRGSDYGYTF. In DNA, the CDR3 is TGTGCCACCGTAACAAACAACAGGGGGTCCGACTATGGCTACACCTTC.